This TCR beta chain was recorded in a study of T cell responses to AZD1222 COVID-19 vaccine. Sequencing was performed with immunoSEQ multiplex PCR; in TCRdb, only in-frame clones are kept and a portion is missing. Of around 50,000 clones listed, around 84% are singletons. Germline V CDR1 and CDR2: SGHTA, FQGNSA. The CDR3 sequence is 16 residues long. V was pared by 7 bases and J by 0 bases, with 18 bases between. The V gene is TRBV7-2, the J gene TRBJ1-1, with D possibly matching TRBD1 (6 bases). This specimen consisted of peripheral blood, obtained on day 0 of AZD1222 vaccination. This clonotype was obtained from an adult in good health. CDR3 region: CASTPLGGVMNTEAFF. CDR3 in DNA: TGTGCCAGCACTCCCCTAGGGGGGGTCATGAACACTGAAGCTTTCTTT.